This is a list of T cell receptor beta chains from one sample in a study of shared clonotypes between healthy human individuals. TCRdb keeps only in-frame clones here, not all; method: immunoSEQ multiplex PCR. The data show over 2 million clones, 85% to 95% seen once. The sample taken for sequencing was naive CD8+ T cells sorted from blood. Receptor source: a man aged 18 to 29 in good health. Both conserved end residues are part of each CDR3. A D gene is named only where the DNA matches it firmly. Clone size is shown for a subset of rows, as once, few, many or a class of expanded clone.

V: TRBV13; size: NA; D: TRBD2; J: TRBJ2-7; length: 14; DNA: TGTGCCAGCAGCCCGGGACTAGCGGTCTACGAGCAGTACTTC; CDR3: CASSPGLAVYEQYF
V: TRBV6-5; size: NA; D: NA; J: TRBJ1-1; length: 13; DNA: TGTGCCAGCGGAAATGGCAGAAACACTGAAGCTTTCTTT; CDR3: CASGNGRNTEAFF
V: TRBV4-3; size: NA; D: TRBD2; J: TRBJ2-2; length: 16; DNA: TGCGCCAGCAGCCAAGGACTAGCGGATCCCACCGGGGAGCTGTTTTTT; CDR3: CASSQGLADPTGELFF
V: TRBV10-3; size: NA; D: TRBD2; J: TRBJ2-7; length: 20; DNA: TGTGCCATCAGTGAAGGCAGCGGACTAGCGGGAGGCTCATTCCTCGACGAGCAGTACTTC; CDR3: CAISEGSGLAGGSFLDEQYF
V: TRBV7-9; size: NA; D: NA; J: TRBJ1-5; length: 14; DNA: TGTGCCAGCAGCCATGGACACCCTTATCAGCCCCAGCATTTT; CDR3: CASSHGHPYQPQHF
V: TRBV7-9; size: NA; D: TRBD2; J: TRBJ2-7; length: 17; DNA: TGTGCCAGCAGCTCCGGACTAGCGGGAGCCCTGGGAATTGAGCAGTACTTC; CDR3: CASSSGLAGALGIEQYF
V: TRBV25-1; size: NA; D: TRBD1; J: TRBJ2-2; length: 14; DNA: TGTGCCAGCACTGGACAGGAGAACACCGGGGAGCTGTTTTTT; CDR3: CASTGQENTGELFF
V: TRBV6-6; size: NA; D: NA; J: TRBJ2-5; length: 13; DNA: TGTGCCAGCAGTCAACAGGTGCAAGAGACCCAGTACTTC; CDR3: CASSQQVQETQYF
V: TRBV28; size: once; D: NA; J: TRBJ2-3; length: 16; DNA: TGTGCCAGCAGCTTAGCTGCGGTATTAGGCACAGATACGCAGTATTTT; CDR3: CASSLAAVLGTDTQYF
V: TRBV6-1; size: NA; D: TRBD1; J: TRBJ2-7; length: 14; DNA: TGTGCCGGAGCCGGGACAGGGGTCTCCTACGAGCAGTACTTC; CDR3: CAGAGTGVSYEQYF
V: TRBV29-1; size: NA; D: NA; J: TRBJ1-4; length: 14; DNA: TGCAGCGTTGTTTATACAGCAACTAATGAAAAACTGTTTTTT; CDR3: CSVVYTATNEKLFF
V: TRBV2; size: NA; D: TRBD2; J: TRBJ2-3; length: 15; DNA: TGTGCCAGCCGATTAGCGGGATTTAGCACAGATACGCAGTATTTT; CDR3: CASRLAGFSTDTQYF
V: TRBV28; size: NA; D: NA; J: TRBJ1-1; length: 12; DNA: TGTGCCAGCAGCTTAGGACAGCGAGAAGCTTTCTTT; CDR3: CASSLGQREAFF
V: TRBV11-1; size: NA; D: TRBD2; J: TRBJ2-5; length: 13; DNA: TGTGCCAGCAGCCTCCGGGAGGTCGAGACCCAGTACTTC; CDR3: CASSLREVETQYF
V: TRBV19; size: NA; D: TRBD1; J: TRBJ2-7; length: 15; DNA: TGTGCCAGTAGTGCCGCCGGGACAGGGTCCTACGAGCAGTACTTC; CDR3: CASSAAGTGSYEQYF
V: TRBV12-5; size: NA; D: TRBD2; J: TRBJ2-3; length: 15; DNA: TGTGCTAGTGGTTGGCGGGGACTAGCTTCAGATACGCAGTATTTT; CDR3: CASGWRGLASDTQYF
V: TRBV7-2; size: NA; D: NA; J: TRBJ1-6; length: 14; DNA: TGTGCCAGCAGCTTAACTGACAGGTGGTCACCCCTCCACTTT; CDR3: CASSLTDRWSPLHF
V: TRBV7-9; size: few; D: TRBD1; J: TRBJ1-6; length: 16; DNA: TGTGCCAGCAGCTCCCCCGGACAGGGGACAAGCTCACCCCTCCACTTT; CDR3: CASSSPGQGTSSPLHF
V: TRBV27; size: NA; D: TRBD2; J: TRBJ2-7; length: 14; DNA: TGTGCCAGCAGACCTGGACTAGCGACAGGTGAGCAGTACTTC; CDR3: CASRPGLATGEQYF
V: TRBV7-9; size: NA; D: NA; J: TRBJ2-3; length: 15; DNA: TGTGCCAGCAGTTCTCCCGGAATATCCACAGATACGCAGTATTTT; CDR3: CASSSPGISTDTQYF
V: TRBV27; size: NA; D: NA; J: TRBJ1-1; length: 15; DNA: TGTGCCAGCAGTACCCTCCTTGCAGGGGACACTGAAGCTTTCTTT; CDR3: CASSTLLAGDTEAFF
V: TRBV9; size: NA; D: NA; J: TRBJ2-6; length: 17; DNA: TGTGCCAGCAGCGTAGGGATTCCGAGCTCTGGGGCCAACGTCCTGACTTTC; CDR3: CASSVGIPSSGANVLTF
V: TRBV4-1; size: NA; D: TRBD1; J: TRBJ2-2; length: 17; DNA: TGCGCCAGCAGCCAGGGACCGGGACAGGGAGTGACCGGGGAGCTGTTTTTT; CDR3: CASSQGPGQGVTGELFF
V: TRBV6-1; size: NA; D: NA; J: TRBJ2-1; length: 12; DNA: TGTGCCAGCAGGGGCTCCTACAATGAGCAGTTCTTC; CDR3: CASRGSYNEQFF
V: TRBV6-5; size: NA; D: NA; J: TRBJ2-1; length: 13; DNA: TGTGCCAGCAGCACGGGAGCCTACAATGAGCAGTTCTTC; CDR3: CASSTGAYNEQFF
V: TRBV4-2; size: NA; D: TRBD2; J: TRBJ2-2; length: 14; DNA: TGTGCCAGCAGCTCGGGACTAGGACCCGGGGAGCTGTTTTTT; CDR3: CASSSGLGPGELFF
V: TRBV7-9; size: NA; D: NA; J: TRBJ1-2; length: 15; DNA: TGTGCCAGCAGCGCAATACCGGGGGTTAACTATGGCTACACCTTC; CDR3: CASSAIPGVNYGYTF
V: TRBV30; size: NA; D: NA; J: TRBJ2-1; length: 13; DNA: TGTGCCTGGAGTGTATTGGGGCTGGGTGAGCAGTTCTTC; CDR3: CAWSVLGLGEQFF
V: TRBV28; size: once; D: NA; J: TRBJ2-5; length: 15; DNA: TGTGCCAGCAGTCAGGGGCAGTCTAACCAAGAGACCCAGTACTTC; CDR3: CASSQGQSNQETQYF
V: TRBV5-6; size: NA; D: TRBD1; J: TRBJ2-1; length: 14; DNA: TGTGCCAGCCTCACAGGGGGTAGCTACAATGAGCAGTTCTTC; CDR3: CASLTGGSYNEQFF
V: TRBV2; size: NA; D: TRBD2; J: TRBJ2-5; length: 13; DNA: TGTGCCAGCAGGGGGGGGAGGCAAGAGACCCAGTACTTC; CDR3: CASRGGRQETQYF
V: TRBV5-1; size: NA; D: NA; J: TRBJ1-1; length: 15; DNA: TGCGCCAGCAGCTTGAATCAGGGGTTGAACACTGAAGCTTTCTTT; CDR3: CASSLNQGLNTEAFF
V: TRBV25-1; size: once; D: NA; J: TRBJ2-5; length: 13; DNA: TGTGCCAGCAGTGATTGGGCGCGAGAGACCCAGTACTTC; CDR3: CASSDWARETQYF
V: TRBV7-9; size: NA; D: TRBD2; J: TRBJ2-1; length: 15; DNA: TGTGCCAGCAGCTTGCGGGGGGGCCCTTCTAATGAGCAGTTCTTC; CDR3: CASSLRGGPSNEQFF
V: TRBV5-6; size: NA; D: TRBD1; J: TRBJ1-1; length: 16; DNA: TGTGCCAGCAGCTTGGCGACAGGGCGTGCGAACACTGAAGCTTTCTTT; CDR3: CASSLATGRANTEAFF
V: TRBV27; size: NA; D: NA; J: TRBJ1-2; length: 17; DNA: TGTGCCAGCAGTTTATACCCCGGGGAGGGCTTTGGATATGGCTACACCTTC; CDR3: CASSLYPGEGFGYGYTF
V: TRBV28; size: NA; D: NA; J: TRBJ2-5; length: 14; DNA: TGTGCCAGCAGCCATGTGGGACTTCAAGAGACCCAGTACTTC; CDR3: CASSHVGLQETQYF
V: TRBV7-9; size: NA; D: TRBD2; J: TRBJ2-1; length: 15; DNA: TGTGCCAGCAGCTTAGCGCGGGGGGGCTACAATGAGCAGTTCTTC; CDR3: CASSLARGGYNEQFF
V: TRBV25-1; size: NA; D: TRBD1; J: TRBJ2-5; length: 16; DNA: TGTGCCAGCAGTGACCCCGACAGGGGGGCCCAAGAGACCCAGTACTTC; CDR3: CASSDPDRGAQETQYF
V: TRBV4-3; size: once; D: NA; J: TRBJ2-1; length: 15; DNA: TGCGCCAGCAGCCAAGATCTACGGGAACGCAATGAGCAGTTCTTC; CDR3: CASSQDLRERNEQFF
V: TRBV21-1; size: NA; D: NA; J: TRBJ1-5; length: 12; DNA: TGTGCCAGCAGCAAAGGTCTCCAGCCCCAGCATTTT; CDR3: CASSKGLQPQHF
V: TRBV30; size: NA; D: NA; J: TRBJ1-1; length: 14; DNA: TGTGCCTGGGATACAGGTAGTGTGAACACTGAAGCTTTCTTT; CDR3: CAWDTGSVNTEAFF
V: TRBV19; size: NA; D: NA; J: TRBJ2-7; length: 15; DNA: TGTGCCAGTAGTATAGTAGGGGGTCTAGCGTACGAGCAGTACTTC; CDR3: CASSIVGGLAYEQYF